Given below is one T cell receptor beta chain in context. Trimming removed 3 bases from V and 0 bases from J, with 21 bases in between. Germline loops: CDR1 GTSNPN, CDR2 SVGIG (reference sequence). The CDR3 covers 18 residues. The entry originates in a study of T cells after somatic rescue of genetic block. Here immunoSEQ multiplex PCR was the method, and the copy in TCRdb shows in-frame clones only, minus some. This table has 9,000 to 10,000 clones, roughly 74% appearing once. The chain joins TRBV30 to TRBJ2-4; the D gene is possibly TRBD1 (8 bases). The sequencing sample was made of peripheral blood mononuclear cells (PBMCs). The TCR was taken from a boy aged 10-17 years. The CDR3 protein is CAWSGQGGGVIAKNIQYF. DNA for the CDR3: TGTGCCTGGAGCGGACAGGGAGGGGGGGTTATAGCCAAAAACATTCAGTACTTC.